The 14 T cell receptor beta chains given below trace back to one sample, sequenced in a study of regulatory T cells in long-lasting Graves disease. Specified time point: newly diagnosed GD, antithyroid drugs for less than 3 months. From RNA extracted from PBMCs, the TCR library was made. Both iRepertoire HTBI primers and Arm-PCR of CDR3 regions were used to build the TCR beta libraries. From the multiplex PCR reads, TCRdb called clonotypes with MiXCR, one entry per CDR3 protein. The sample includes about 430,000 distinct CDR3 sequences, 15% seen only once; the top ten take roughly 7.7%. These sequences were also reported in another study, on T cells in Graves' hyperthyroidism and ophthalmopathy.

Sequenced material: peripheral blood mononuclear cells (PBMCs), taken at new diagnosis, from a patient treated with antithyroid drugs. These receptors were obtained from a woman aged 40 to 50 with Graves disease.

The chain couples TRBV14 to TRBJ2-7; 9 bases map to TRBD1. From germline, CDR1 is SGHDN and CDR2 FVKESK. The CDR3 runs 15 residues. With V trimmed by 3 bases and J by 2 bases, 5 bases remained unmatched. The CDR3 DNA reads as TGTGCCAGCAGCCACGCCGGGACAGGGACCTACGAGCAGTACTTC. Translation: CASSHAGTGTYEQYF. The whole variable domain, filled in from reference TRBV14 and TRBJ2-7, reads EAGVTQFPSHSVIEKGQTVTLRCDPISGHDNLYWYRRVMGKEIKFLLHFVKESKQDESGMPNNRFLAERTGGTYSTLKVQPAELEDSGVYFCASSHAGTGTYEQYFGPGTRLTVT.

This clonotype was seen a few times. The chain carries TRBV27 and TRBJ2-5; a possible D gene is TRBD1 (6 bases). V lost 8 bases, J lost 2 bases, and 12 bases lay in between. CDR1 and CDR2 (germline): MNHEY, SMNVEV (reference sequence). The CDR3 sequence is 13 residues long. The CDR3 DNA follows: TGTGCCAGCGGACAGCCCGAGCAAGAGACCCAGTACTTC. Protein sequence: CASGQPEQETQYF.

The sample holds many counts of this clonotype. This rearrangement joins TRBV18 to TRBJ2-1; perhaps TRBD2 as D (5 bases). The CDR3 has 13 amino acids. The ends were cut back, 6 bases at V and 8 bases at J, with 14 bases in the middle. Germline loops: CDR1 KGHSH, CDR2 LQKENI. The chain's CDR3 is CASSFGLEDEQFF. Here the CDR3 DNA reads TGTGCCAGCTCGTTCGGGCTGGAGGATGAGCAGTTCTTC.

This clonotype was picked up many times. This chain links TRBV20-1 with TRBJ2-7; unclear D gene. V was shortened by 3 bases and J by 3 bases, with 15 bases between the two germline ends. CDR1 is DFQATT, CDR2 SNEGSKA, per germline (reference sequence). This CDR3 comprises 14 residues. The CDR3 region has the DNA TGCAGTGCTAGTGTGCCCTCAGCCATCTACGAGCAGTACTTC. Translation gives CSASVPSAIYEQYF.

This clonotype showed up many times. This chain uses TRBV19 with TRBJ1-1, with 8 bases that match TRBD1. This CDR3 has 16 amino acids. With V trimmed by 3 bases and J by 1 base, 7 bases remained unmatched. CDR1 LNHDA and CDR2 SQIVND come from the germline V gene (reference sequence). The CDR3 region is CASSILLTGANTEAFF. As DNA, the CDR3 is TGTGCCAGTAGTATTCTCCTGACAGGGGCGAACACTGAAGCTTTCTTT.

This clonotype was seen at least ten times. The chain is built from TRBV28 and TRBJ1-4; TRBD1 matches at 9 bases. Germline V gives CDR1 MDHEN, CDR2 SYDVKM. Unmatched junction bases numbered 4, after V lost 2 bases and J lost 3 bases. CDR3 length: 16 amino acids. The CDR3 DNA sequence: TGTGCCAGCAGTTTAGACAGGGGGGTGTCTAATGAAAAACTGTTTTTT. Its translation: CASSLDRGVSNEKLFF. The variable domain in full, with the rest retrieved from reference TRBV28 and TRBJ1-4, is DVKVTQSSRYLVKRTGEKVFLECVQDMDHENMFWYRQDPGLGLRLIYFSYDVKMKEKGDIPEGYSVSREKKERFSLILESASTNQTSMYLCASSLDRGVSNEKLFFGSGTQLSVL.

This clonotype was seen repeatedly, ten times or more. J is TRBJ2-5 and V is TRBV27; 7 bases are a match to TRBD1. Per germline, CDR1 MNHEY and CDR2 SMNVEV (reference sequence). The CDR3 has 14 amino acids. Losses at the gene ends were 5 bases for V and 4 bases for J; bases not matched to a gene: 7. DNA for the CDR3: TGTGCCAGCAGTACCAGACAGGGTCGAGAGACCCAGTACTTC. It is translated as CASSTRQGRETQYF.

This clonotype was observed many times. The chain uses TRBV12-3 or TRBV12-4 and TRBJ2-7; TRBD2 might be the D (6 bases). The CDR3 covers 13 residues. V was shortened by 1 base and J by 5 bases, with 9 bases between the two germline ends. The CDR3 region has the DNA TGTGCCAGCAGTTTAGGCGGGGCCAACGAGCAGTACTTC. This gives the protein CASSLGGANEQYF.

This clonotype was seen at least ten times. Relative to the germline gene, one junction end is altered; a read error may explain this. CDR3 bases: TGTGCCAGCAGTGCCAGTCGTGAAATACTGTTTTTT. Translation gives CASSASREILFF. This chain links TRBV25-1 with TRBJ1-4; no reliable D call. Germline CDR1 reads MGHDK; CDR2 reads SYGVNS. The CDR3 consists of 12 residues. Variable domain in full (rest from reference TRBV25-1 and TRBJ1-4): EADIYQTPRYLVIGTGKKITLECSQTMGHDKMYWYQQDPGMELHLIHYSYGVNSTEKGDLSSESTVSRIRTEHFPLTLESARPSHTSQYLCASSASREILFFGSGTQLSVL.

This clonotype was observed many times. The chain recombines TRBV7-2 with TRBJ2-3, with TRBD2 matching over 14 bases. Losses at the gene ends were 5 bases for V and 0 bases for J; bases not matched to a gene: 4. Germline V gene data show CDR1 as SGHTA and CDR2 as FQGNSA. The CDR3 runs 17 residues. CDR3 region: CASSPGTSGSSTDTQYF. CDR3 in DNA: TGTGCCAGCAGCCCAGGGACTAGCGGGAGTAGCACAGATACGCAGTATTTT.

The CDR3 loop is CAWSDREGGEQFF. CDR3 sequence (DNA): TGTGCCTGGAGTGACCGGGAGGGGGGAGAGCAGTTCTTC. The chain couples TRBV30 to TRBJ2-1; 8 bases are a match to TRBD2. Germline-derived CDR1 and CDR2 are GTSNPN and SVGIG (reference sequence). The CDR3 spans 13 residues. V trimming: 1 base; J trimming: 10 bases; junction bases outside the gene matches: 6. Complete variable domain (other parts from reference TRBV30 and TRBJ2-1): SQTIHQWPATLVQPVGSPLSLECTVEGTSNPNLYWYRQAAGRGLQLLFYSVGIGQISSEVPQNLSASRPQDRQFILSSKKLLLSDSGFYLCAWSDREGGEQFFGPGTRLTVL.

This clonotype showed up many times. The CDR3 DNA reads as TGTGCCAGCCGAAGTAAGGGGTCCTACGAGCAGTACTTC. It codes for CASRSKGSYEQYF. V usage is TRBV6-2 or TRBV6-3 and J usage is TRBJ2-7; D may be TRBD1 (5 bases). The germline V gene encodes CDR1 MNHEY and CDR2 SVGEGT. Trimming shortened V by 8 bases and J by 1 base, and 12 bases separated the two germline ends. CDR3 length: 13 residues.

This clonotype came up many times. The rearrangement links TRBV12-3 or TRBV12-4 to TRBJ1-1; D not certain. The ends were cut back, 2 bases at V and 1 base at J, with 11 bases in the middle. The CDR3 consists of 15 residues. Written as DNA, the CDR3 is TGTGCCAGCAGTTTATTTAACTACAGGAACACTGAAGCTTTCTTT. It specifies CASSLFNYRNTEAFF.

This clonotype was detected many times. The V and J genes are TRBV28 and TRBJ2-7, with D possibly being TRBD2 (6 bases). V was cut by 5 bases and J by 4 bases, with 15 bases left in between. This CDR3 spans 14 amino acids. The germline CDR1 and CDR2 sequences are MDHEN and SYDVKM. CDR3 DNA sequence: TGTGCCAGCAGTCCCGTCAGGGACTTATACGAGCAGTACTTC. Translated, it gives CASSPVRDLYEQYF.